The 16 T cell receptor beta chains given below trace back to one sample, sequenced in a study of CD8 T cells in ankylosing spondylitis. TCRdb itself ran the 5' RACE reads through MiXCR, one entry per CDR3 protein. The data hold under 250,000 distinct CDR3 sequences, with roughly a third observed a single time. Sequencing was carried out using blood, either unsorted or a sorted T cell fraction (not recorded which). These receptors were obtained from a male donor with ankylosing spondylitis or in good health (not recorded which).

This clonotype has a handful of counts. This chain uses TRBV6-5 with TRBJ1-6, with D possibly being TRBD1 (6 bases). Trimming left V 2 bases short and J 9 bases short, with 11 bases between. The CDR3 extends over 14 amino acids. Germline V gene lookup returns CDR1 MNHEY and CDR2 SVGAGI. The CDR3 DNA sequence: TGTGCCAGCAGTTACGGGCCAGGGGTTTCACCCCTCCACTTT. Its translation: CASSYGPGVSPLHF.

The chain uses TRBV5-5 and TRBJ1-5; perhaps TRBD1 as D (6 bases). Germline V gene data show CDR1 as SGHKS and CDR2 as YYEKEE (reference sequence). Trimming pared 1 base from V and 3 bases from J, leaving 11 bases between. The CDR3 is 15 residues long. The CDR3 region has the DNA TGTGCCAGCAGCTTGTCTTGGACAGACAATCAGCCCCAGCATTTT. Protein product: CASSLSWTDNQPQHF.

This clonotype was seen a few times. This chain uses TRBV7-2 with TRBJ1-2, with D unclear. V lost 1 base to trimming and J lost 2 bases, with 11 bases between them. Germline CDR1 and CDR2: SGHTA and FQGNSA. The CDR3 has 15 amino acids. CDR3 coding DNA: TGTGCCAGCAGCTTAGAATACGGACCGAACTATGGCTACACCTTC. This codes for CASSLEYGPNYGYTF.

In its sample, this clonotype was seen a few times. This rearrangement joins TRBV28 to TRBJ2-7, with D perhaps matching TRBD2 (7 bases). In germline, CDR1 is MDHEN, CDR2 SYDVKM. This CDR3 has 13 residues. In nucleotides, the CDR3 is TGTGGGCCGAGGGGGGAGGGCCCCTACGAGCAGTACTTC. The encoded protein is CGPRGEGPYEQYF.

This clonotype was observed many times. V and J are TRBV12-3 or TRBV12-4 and TRBJ1-5; D is uncertain. Trimming pared 4 bases from V and 6 bases from J, leaving 10 bases between. The CDR3 is made up of 13 amino acids. The CDR3 loop reads CASSSNHGQPQHF. CDR3 DNA: TGTGCCAGCAGTTCGAACCATGGTCAGCCCCAGCATTTT.

The rearrangement joins TRBV12-3 or TRBV12-4 to TRBJ1-1; D possibly corresponds to TRBD1 (5 bases). V gave up 4 bases and J gave up 3 bases, with 15 bases separating them. The CDR3 runs 15 residues. The CDR3 nucleotides are TGTGCCAGCAGTTGGTCAGGGAACGCGGACACTGAAGCTTTCTTT. It specifies CASSWSGNADTEAFF.

This clonotype was picked up a small number of times. The chain has TRBV29-1 and TRBJ1-2; 12 bases agree with TRBD1. This CDR3 spans 15 amino acids. Per the germline V gene, CDR1 is SQVTM and CDR2 is ANQGSEA. The V gene end was trimmed by 3 bases and the J gene end by 4 bases; junction bases not matched to a gene: 6. The CDR3 DNA reads TGCAGCGTTGATGGGACAGGGGGCGCAGTCTATGGCTACACCTTC. Translation: CSVDGTGGAVYGYTF.

This clonotype came up once. The genes are TRBV7-9 and TRBJ2-3; the match to TRBD1 covers 8 bases. Unmatched junction bases numbered 11, after V lost 5 bases and J lost 4 bases. This CDR3 region has 16 residues. Germline assignment: CDR1 SEHNR and CDR2 FQNEAQ (reference sequence). The DNA for the CDR3 is TGTGCCAGCAGCCTTGACGGGCAGGGGGCCGCAGATACGCAGTATTTT. As protein: CASSLDGQGAADTQYF.

V gene TRBV5-1 combines with J gene TRBJ2-5; D might be TRBD1 (6 bases). Per germline, CDR1 SGHRS and CDR2 YFSETQ. There are 13 residues in the CDR3. The V end lost 4 bases, the J end lost 3 bases, and 10 bases lay between the germline ends. As DNA, the CDR3 is TGCGCCAGCAGCGTTTACAGGGAAGAGACCCAGTACTTC. Its translation: CASSVYREETQYF.

The genes are TRBV12-3 or TRBV12-4 and TRBJ1-6; a possible D gene is TRBD1 (5 bases). The V gene lost 8 bases and the J gene lost 8 bases, with 13 bases spanning the gap. The CDR3 spans 13 residues. CDR3 sequence reads: CASGSRGDSPLHF. DNA of the CDR3: TGTGCCAGCGGATCAAGGGGCGATTCACCCCTCCACTTT.

The CDR3 DNA sequence: TGCAGTGCTAGAGATCCGGCTAGCGGGGGGGCCTTTGTTGAGCAGTTCTTC. Its protein product is CSARDPASGGAFVEQFF. The rearrangement links TRBV20-1 to TRBJ2-1, with 12 bases matching TRBD2. V lost 0 bases and J lost 9; bases outside the gene matches: 12. CDR3 length: 17 amino acids. Germline V lookup: CDR1 DFQATT, CDR2 SNEGSKA (reference sequence).

In its sample, this clonotype was seen a few times. The rearrangement joins TRBV15 to TRBJ2-1; 9 positions agree with TRBD2. The germline V gene encodes CDR1 LNHNV and CDR2 YYDKDF (reference sequence). Unmatched junction bases numbered 9, after V lost 5 bases and J lost 4 bases. This CDR3 region has 16 residues. CDR3 sequence: CATSLGTSLVYNEQFF. DNA of the CDR3: TGTGCCACCAGCCTAGGGACTAGCTTAGTGTACAATGAGCAGTTCTTC.

The gene calls are TRBV28 and TRBJ2-7; TRBD1 matches 8 bases. V was pared by 6 bases and J by 3 bases, with 10 bases of the junction left unmatched. This CDR3 region has 15 residues. Per germline, CDR1 MDHEN and CDR2 SYDVKM. The CDR3 loop is CASRTTGGGFYEQYF. CDR3 sequence (DNA): TGTGCCAGCAGAACCACAGGGGGAGGTTTCTACGAGCAGTACTTC.

The V gene is TRBV20-1, the J gene TRBJ2-7; possible D gene TRBD1, 6 bases. In germline, CDR1 is DFQATT, CDR2 SNEGSKA (reference sequence). There are 13 residues in the CDR3. V was shortened by 7 bases and J by 6 bases, with 19 bases between the two germline ends. The chain's CDR3 is CSVPVQGLVEQYF. In DNA form, the CDR3 reads TGCAGTGTCCCCGTCCAGGGGCTGGTCGAGCAGTACTTC.

V is TRBV5-1 and J is TRBJ2-3, with TRBD2 matching over 8 bases. Losses at the gene ends were 4 bases for V and 5 bases for J; bases not matched to a gene: 12. Germline V CDR1 and CDR2: SGHRS, YFSETQ. This CDR3 spans 16 amino acids. The CDR3 DNA reads TGCGCCAGCAGCGCAGGTAGCGGGGTGGTTATAGATACGCAGTATTTT. Protein: CASSAGSGVVIDTQYF. Combining the CDR3 with reference TRBV5-1 and TRBJ2-3 gives the whole variable domain KAGVTQTPRYLIKTRGQQVTLSCSPISGHRSVSWYQQTPGQGLQFLFEYFSETQRNKGNFPGRFSGRQFSNSRSEMNVSTLELGDSALYLCASSAGSGVVIDTQYFGPGTRLTVL.

The chain has TRBV7-2 and TRBJ2-2, with D perhaps given as TRBD1 or TRBD2 (6 bases each). With 2 bases removed from V and 7 bases from J, the gap between germline ends came to 14 bases. This CDR3 contains 15 residues. Per germline, CDR1 SGHTA and CDR2 FQGNSA. CDR3 sequence: CASSLMRGAVGELFF. CDR3 in DNA: TGTGCCAGCAGCTTAATGAGGGGGGCCGTCGGGGAGCTGTTTTTT. Variable domain in full (rest from reference TRBV7-2 and TRBJ2-2): GAGVSQSPSNKVTEKGKDVELRCDPISGHTALYWYRQSLGQGLEFLIYFQGNSAPDKSGLPSDRFSAERTGGSVSTLTIQRTQQEDSAVYLCASSLMRGAVGELFFGEGSRLTVL.